This T cell receptor beta chain was documented in a study of blood T cell repertoires in COVID-19. Study in general: T cells, B-cell-depleted T cells, or PBMCs provided the cDNA or gDNA that served as material.

The study drew participants aged roughly 18 to 95 years from 24 US areas. Clinical histories supplied by participants themselves formed the basis of cohort assignment. The data were produced by immunoSEQ multiplex PCR, yet TCRdb's version contains in-frame clones alone and is incomplete. This sample has more than 300,000 clones, with roughly 90% found just once. V lost 3 bases and J lost 8, with 16 bases in between. CDR3 length equals 14 residues. Germline V CDR1 and CDR2: WSHSY, SAAADI. The chain employs TRBV10-2 and TRBJ1-2; D unclear. The TCR sequence derives from a woman between 40 and 50 years old who had been exposed to COVID-19. The sample was PBMCs or T cells enriched from blood (not recorded which). CDR3 in DNA: TGCGCCAGCAGTGAAAACCCCAGAGTGGAGGGCTACACCTTC. It specifies CASSENPRVEGYTF.